This T cell receptor beta chain appears in the sequencing data of a study of blood T cell repertoires in COVID-19. Study background: COVID-19 samples, acute and convalescent, were from the United States, Italy and Spain.

The CDR3 contains 15 residues. Under the authors' procedure: From reference gene primer amplification, estimates of nucleated cell counts were derived. Generated by immunoSEQ multiplex PCR, the TCRdb table keeps only in-frame clones and is missing some. D and trimming were read from the DNA, whereas the V and J calls and clone size are those reported in that table. The sample lists some 240,000 clones, 80% to 90% occurring once. The clonotype comes from a woman between 35 and 50 years old who had recovered from COVID-19. The sequencing input was peripheral blood. This chain connects TRBV21-1 to TRBJ1-4; TRBD1, the table's D call, was not compared with the DNA. TRBV21-1 has pseudogene status. CDR3 loop: CASSTTGEPNEKLFF. The CDR3 nucleotides read TGTGCCAGCAGCACAACAGGGGAACCTAATGAAAAACTGTTTTTT.